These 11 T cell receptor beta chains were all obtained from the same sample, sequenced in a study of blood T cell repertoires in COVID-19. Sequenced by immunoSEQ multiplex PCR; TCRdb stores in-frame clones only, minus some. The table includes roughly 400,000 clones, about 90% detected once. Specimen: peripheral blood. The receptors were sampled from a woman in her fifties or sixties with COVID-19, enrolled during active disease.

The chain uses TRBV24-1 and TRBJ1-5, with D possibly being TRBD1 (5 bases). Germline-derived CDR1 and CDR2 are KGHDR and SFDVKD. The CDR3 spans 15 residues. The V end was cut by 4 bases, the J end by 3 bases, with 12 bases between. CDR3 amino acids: CATSDFPRDNQPQHF. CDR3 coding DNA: TGTGCCACCAGTGACTTTCCCAGGGACAATCAGCCCCAGCATTTT.

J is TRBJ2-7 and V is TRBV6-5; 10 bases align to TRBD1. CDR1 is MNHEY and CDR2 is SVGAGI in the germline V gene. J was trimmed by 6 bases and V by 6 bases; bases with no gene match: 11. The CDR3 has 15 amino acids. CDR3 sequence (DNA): TGTGCCAGCAGCCCACCGGGACAGGGGTCAGGCGAGCAGTACTTC. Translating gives CASSPPGQGSGEQYF.

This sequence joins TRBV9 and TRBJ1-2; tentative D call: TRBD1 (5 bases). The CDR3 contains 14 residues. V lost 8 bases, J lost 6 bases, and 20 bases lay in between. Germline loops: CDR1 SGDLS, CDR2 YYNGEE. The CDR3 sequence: CASGEGRVWDGYTF. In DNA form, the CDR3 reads TGTGCCAGTGGGGAGGGCAGGGTATGGGATGGCTACACCTTC.

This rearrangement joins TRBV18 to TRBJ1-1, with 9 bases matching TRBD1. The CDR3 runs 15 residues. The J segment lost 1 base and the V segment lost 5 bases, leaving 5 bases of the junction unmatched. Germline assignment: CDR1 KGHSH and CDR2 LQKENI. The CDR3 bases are TGTGCCAGCTCAACGGGACAGGGATCGAACACTGAAGCTTTCTTT. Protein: CASSTGQGSNTEAFF.

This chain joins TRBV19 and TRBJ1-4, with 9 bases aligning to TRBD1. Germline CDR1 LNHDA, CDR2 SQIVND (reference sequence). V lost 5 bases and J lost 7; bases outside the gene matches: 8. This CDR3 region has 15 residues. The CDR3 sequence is CASSSRDRAIEKLFF. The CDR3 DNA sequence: TGTGCCAGTAGTTCCCGGGACAGGGCGATTGAAAAACTGTTTTTT. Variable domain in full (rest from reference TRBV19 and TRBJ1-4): DGGITQSPKYLFRKEGQNVTLSCEQNLNHDAMYWYRQDPGQGLRLIYYSQIVNDFQKGDIAEGYSVSREKKESFPLTVTSAQKNPTAFYLCASSSRDRAIEKLFFGSGTQLSVL.

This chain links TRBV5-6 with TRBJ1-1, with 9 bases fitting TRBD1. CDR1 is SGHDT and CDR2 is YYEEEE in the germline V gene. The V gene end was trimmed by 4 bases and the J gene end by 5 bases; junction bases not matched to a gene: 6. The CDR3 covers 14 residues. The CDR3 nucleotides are TGTGCCAGCAGCGGAAACAGGGGGCAAACTGAAGCTTTCTTT. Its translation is CASSGNRGQTEAFF.

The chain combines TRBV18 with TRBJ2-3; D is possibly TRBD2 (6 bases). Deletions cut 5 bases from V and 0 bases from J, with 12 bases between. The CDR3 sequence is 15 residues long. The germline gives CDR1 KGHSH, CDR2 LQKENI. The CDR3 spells CASSEVGLSTDTQYF. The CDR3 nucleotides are TGTGCCAGCTCAGAAGTGGGACTGAGCACAGATACGCAGTATTTT.

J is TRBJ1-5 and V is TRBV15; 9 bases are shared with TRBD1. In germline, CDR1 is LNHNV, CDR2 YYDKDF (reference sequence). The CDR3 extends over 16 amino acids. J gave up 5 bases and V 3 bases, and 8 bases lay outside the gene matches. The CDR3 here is CATSRPGQGVYQPQHF. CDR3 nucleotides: TGTGCCACCAGCAGGCCGGGACAGGGTGTTTATCAGCCCCAGCATTTT.

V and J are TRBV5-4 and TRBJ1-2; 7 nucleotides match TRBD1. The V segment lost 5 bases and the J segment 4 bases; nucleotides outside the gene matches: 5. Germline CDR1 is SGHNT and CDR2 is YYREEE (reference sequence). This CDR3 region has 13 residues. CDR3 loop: CASRPDRAYGYTF. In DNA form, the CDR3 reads TGTGCCAGCAGACCCGACAGGGCCTATGGCTACACCTTC.

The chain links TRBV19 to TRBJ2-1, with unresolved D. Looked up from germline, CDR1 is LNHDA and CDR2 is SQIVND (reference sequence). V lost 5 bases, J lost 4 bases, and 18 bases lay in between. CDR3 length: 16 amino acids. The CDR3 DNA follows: TGTGCCAGTAGTTCGAGACATGTCTCCCCGTACAATGAGCAGTTCTTC. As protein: CASSSRHVSPYNEQFF.

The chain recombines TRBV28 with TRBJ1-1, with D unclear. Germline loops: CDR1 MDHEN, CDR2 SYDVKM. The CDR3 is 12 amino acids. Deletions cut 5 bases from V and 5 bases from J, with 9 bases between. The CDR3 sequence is CASSVLETEAFF. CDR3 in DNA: TGTGCCAGCAGTGTTCTCGAGACTGAAGCTTTCTTT.